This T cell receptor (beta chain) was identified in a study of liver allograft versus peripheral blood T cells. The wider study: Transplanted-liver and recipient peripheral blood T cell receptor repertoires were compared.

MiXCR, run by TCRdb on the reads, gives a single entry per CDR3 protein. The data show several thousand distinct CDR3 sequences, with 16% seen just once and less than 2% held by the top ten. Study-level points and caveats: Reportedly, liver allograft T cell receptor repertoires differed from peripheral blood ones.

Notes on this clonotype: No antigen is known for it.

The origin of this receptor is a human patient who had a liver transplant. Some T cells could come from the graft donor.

The CDR3 DNA is TGTGCCAGCACCCTGGGCAGGGGGCCCTATGGCTACACCTTC. Encoded protein: CASTLGRGPYGYTF. The chain links TRBV12-3 or TRBV12-4 to TRBJ1-2; 8 bases map to TRBD1. The CDR3 is 14 residues long. V shed 7 bases and J 4 bases; nucleotides not matched to a gene: 8.